This T cell receptor beta chain emerged from a study of CD8+ T cells in alopecia areata. On the study more broadly: The drug, tofacitinib, lasted 6 to 18 months, followed by 6 months off drug.

The CDR3 loop spans 11 amino acids. Looked up from germline, CDR1 is SGDLS and CDR2 is YYNGEE. V shed 2 bases and J shed 10 bases, with 10 bases lying between them. Both CD4+ and CD8+ T cells were separated by sorting PBMCs. Extracted RNA was reverse transcribed into cDNA, the sequencing template. TCRdb's copy holds only in-frame clones and misses some; the assay was immunoSEQ multiplex PCR. Among 150,000 to 200,000 clones listed, about 67% were seen once. The sequencing here drew on CD8+ T cells sorted from blood, taken at week 0. This chain links TRBV9 with TRBJ2-7; D gene ambiguous. The sequence was collected from a human donor with alopecia areata. Written as DNA, the CDR3 is TGTGCCAGCAGCGTCCCCCCCTGTCAGTACTTC. It specifies CASSVPPCQYF.